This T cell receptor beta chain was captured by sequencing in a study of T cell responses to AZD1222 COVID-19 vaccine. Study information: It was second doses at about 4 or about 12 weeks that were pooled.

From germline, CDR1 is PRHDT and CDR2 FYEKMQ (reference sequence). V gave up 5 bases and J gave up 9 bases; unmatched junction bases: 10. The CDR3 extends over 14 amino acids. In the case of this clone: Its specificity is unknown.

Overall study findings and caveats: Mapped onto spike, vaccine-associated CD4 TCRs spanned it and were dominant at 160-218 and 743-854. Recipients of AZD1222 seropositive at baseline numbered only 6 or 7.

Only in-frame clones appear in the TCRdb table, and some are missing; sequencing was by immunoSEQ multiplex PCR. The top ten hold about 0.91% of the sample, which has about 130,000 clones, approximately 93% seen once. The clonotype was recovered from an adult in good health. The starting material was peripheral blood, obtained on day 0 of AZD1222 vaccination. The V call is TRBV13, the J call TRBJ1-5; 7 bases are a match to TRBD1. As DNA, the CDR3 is TGTGCCAGCAGCCCCCTCGACAGGGCTCGGCCCCAGCATTTT. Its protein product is CASSPLDRARPQHF.